This TCR beta chain was observed in a study of PD-1 blockade in classical Hodgkin lymphoma. Findings and caveats of the study: Newly diagnosed patients reportedly had lower baseline TCR diversity than healthy donors.

Indicated time point: newly diagnosed, previously untreated cHL patient sample. Some clones are missing from TCRdb's copy, which holds only in-frame ones; the method was immunoSEQ multiplex PCR. The repertoire consists of tens of thousands of clones, with roughly 94% occurring once and the leading ten covering over 4.5%. Germline CDR1 reads GTSNPN; CDR2 reads SVGIG (reference sequence). V lost 1 base and J lost 2, with 5 bases in between. This CDR3 spans 12 amino acids. Concerning this clone: Antigen specificity is unknown.

The specimen sequenced was peripheral blood mononuclear cells (PBMCs). The chain employs TRBV30 and TRBJ1-2; no reliable D call. The source is a human donor with classical Hodgkin lymphoma. CDR3 protein: CAWSEENYGYTF. CDR3 DNA sequence: TGTGCCTGGAGTGAAGAGAACTATGGCTACACCTTC.